The rows below give T cell receptor beta chains drawn from one sample of a study of OX40 agonist ivuxolimab in advanced cancers. Measured with immunoSEQ multiplex PCR; TCRdb has only the in-frame clones, and not every one. Among about 81,000 clones, more than 75% were seen once, and the ten largest hold roughly 0.44%. The material was CD4+ or CD8+ T cells sorted from blood, obtained in a trial of the OX40 agonist ivuxolimab. These receptors originate from an adult with an advanced solid tumor such as melanoma, head and neck, liver or kidney cancer. Each CDR3 is given without its conserved first and last residue. Clone size is stated in some rows and not others, as once, few, many or a class when expanded.

>TRBV5-1|-|-
ASSKGPAGEQY
>TRBV11-3|TRBJ1-1|-
ASSFYRGTEAF
>TRBV10-3|TRBJ1-1|once
AISPQVGEAF
>TRBV5-1|TRBJ2-5|-
ASSLTAPEIETQY
>TRBV5-1|TRBJ2-7|-
ASSLDVTSTYEQY
>TRBV6-6|TRBJ1-1|-
ASSPRRGADEAF
>TRBV6-1|TRBJ1-2|-
ASNRQVLLNYGYT
>TRBV5-1|TRBJ1-2|-
ASSLAGARNYGYT
>TRBV29-1|TRBJ2-7|-
SVEDPPGGQY
>TRBV5-1|TRBJ1-1|-
ASSSQVTNLNTEAF
>TRBV5-1|TRBJ1-3|-
ASSLLAGNTIY
>TRBV11-3|TRBJ2-2|-
ASSAPGTGGTGELF
>TRBV5-1|TRBJ2-5|-
ASSARGVGSETQY
>TRBV7-8|TRBJ2-3|-
ASSGYRADTQY
>TRBV2|TRBJ1-2|-
ASSPIPDGLYGYT
>TRBV6-1|TRBJ1-6|few
ASIGNRVDNSPLH
>TRBV7-9|TRBJ2-7|once
ASSLSYEQY
>TRBV12-5|TRBJ2-3|-
ASGLVIPWGRERDTQY
>TRBV5-4|TRBJ2-5|-
ASSSYRGETQY
>TRBV10-3|TRBJ2-1|-
AISESPLGQGVNEQF
>TRBV6-5|TRBJ1-4|-
ASREIGGEKLF
>TRBV6-6|TRBJ2-7|-
ASRGPQHYEQY
>TRBV28|TRBJ2-1|few
ASLSWGGEQF
>TRBV18|TRBJ2-3|-
ASSLLSGYTDTQY
>TRBV29-1|TRBJ2-5|once
SVEPGQGIETQY
>TRBV11-2|TRBJ2-5|-
ASSSTVVRETQY
>TRBV7-9|TRBJ2-7|-
ASSREVSYEQY
>TRBV5-1|TRBJ2-3|-
ASSLMTRGTDTQY
>TRBV14|TRBJ2-1|-
ASSSTGQGYNEQF
>TRBV7-9|TRBJ1-1|-
ASSFQQGGTEAF
>TRBV19|TRBJ2-2|-
ASSPGASILSGELF
>TRBV19|TRBJ1-5|-
ASSILDGNNQPQH
>TRBV19|TRBJ1-5|-
ASRPQGESNQPQH
>TRBV18|TRBJ2-1|-
ASSPLGGQDNEQF
>TRBV6-5|TRBJ1-4|-
ASGYGTRNEKLF
>TRBV28|TRBJ2-7|-
ASSIAGQGSYEQY
>TRBV5-1|TRBJ2-5|once
ASSLGAQETQY
>TRBV19|TRBJ1-1|-
ASTPLGDLMNTEAF
>TRBV5-1|TRBJ1-2|-
ASSLEQGGRYGYT
>TRBV11-1|TRBJ2-1|-
ASREVGATGEQF
>TRBV19|TRBJ1-5|-
ASRGQGDQPQH
>TRBV7-2|TRBJ1-1|-
ASSLMQMNTEAF
>TRBV7-2|TRBJ2-1|-
ASSLLSHSYNEQF
>TRBV5-4|TRBJ1-6|-
ASSLRSGRAASPLH